This T cell receptor beta chain comes out of a study of blood T cell repertoires in COVID-19. About the study: Acute and convalescent COVID-19 specimens originated in the United States, Italy and Spain. The cDNA or gDNA used as material had been derived from T cells, B-cell-depleted T cells, or PBMCs.

In the authors' workflow: Amplification of reference gene primers provided the estimated nucleated cell counts. The method was immunoSEQ multiplex PCR; TCRdb's version includes in-frame clones alone and lacks a portion of them. D and trimming were read from the DNA, whereas the V and J calls and clone size are those reported in that table. Altogether about 67,000 clones are present, 87% being singletons, with the ten largest covering more than 15%. Germline V lookup: CDR1 SGHNT, CDR2 YYREEE (reference sequence). The CDR3 is made up of 14 amino acids. V was pared by 1 base and J by 5 bases, with 4 bases of the junction left unmatched.

The chain has TRBV5-4 and TRBJ2-5; 8 nucleotides agree with TRBD1. The TCR comes from a woman older than 75 with acute or convalescent COVID-19. The sequencing input was peripheral blood. The CDR3 sequence is CASSLQGALETQYF. CDR3 coding DNA: TGTGCCAGCAGCTTGCAGGGGGCCCTGGAGACCCAGTACTTC.